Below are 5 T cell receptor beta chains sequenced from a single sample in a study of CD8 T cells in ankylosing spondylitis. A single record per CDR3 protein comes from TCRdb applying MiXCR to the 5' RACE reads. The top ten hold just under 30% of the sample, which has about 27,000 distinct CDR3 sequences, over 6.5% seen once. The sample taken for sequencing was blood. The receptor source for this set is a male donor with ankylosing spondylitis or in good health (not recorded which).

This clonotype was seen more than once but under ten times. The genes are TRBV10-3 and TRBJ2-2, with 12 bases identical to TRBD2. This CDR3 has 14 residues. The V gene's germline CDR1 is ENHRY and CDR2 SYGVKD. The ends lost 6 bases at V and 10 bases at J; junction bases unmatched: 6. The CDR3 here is CAIRLAGGGSELFF. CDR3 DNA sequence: TGTGCCATCAGACTAGCGGGGGGCGGATCGGAGCTGTTTTTT.

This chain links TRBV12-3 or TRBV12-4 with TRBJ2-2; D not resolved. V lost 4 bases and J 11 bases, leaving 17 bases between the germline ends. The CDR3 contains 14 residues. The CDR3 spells CASSSSVISGELFF. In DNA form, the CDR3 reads TGTGCCAGCAGTTCATCAGTGATTTCAGGAGAGCTGTTTTTT.

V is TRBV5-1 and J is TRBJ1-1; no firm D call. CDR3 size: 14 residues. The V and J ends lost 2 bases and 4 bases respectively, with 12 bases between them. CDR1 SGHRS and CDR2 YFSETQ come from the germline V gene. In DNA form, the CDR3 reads TGCGCCAGCAGCTTCTTGGGGTTCACCACTGAAGCTTTCTTT. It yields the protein CASSFLGFTTEAFF.

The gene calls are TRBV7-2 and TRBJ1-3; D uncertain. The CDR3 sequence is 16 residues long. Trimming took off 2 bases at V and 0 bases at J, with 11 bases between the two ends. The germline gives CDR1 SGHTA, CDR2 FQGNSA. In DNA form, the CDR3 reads TGTGCCAGCAGCTTACCCCAGAGGATCTCTGGAAACACCATATATTTT. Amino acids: CASSLPQRISGNTIYF.

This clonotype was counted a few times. In DNA, the CDR3 is TGTGCCAGCAGCTGGGTTTTTGGGACAGGGAGGTCCCAGCATTTT. Its translation: CASSWVFGTGRSQHF. This sequence joins TRBV5-5 and TRBJ1-5, with 9 bases that match TRBD1. Trimming removed 3 bases from V and 11 bases from J; junction bases left unmatched: 12. Germline V lookup: CDR1 SGHKS, CDR2 YYEKEE (reference sequence). This CDR3 comprises 15 residues.